The clone carrying this TCR beta chain came up a few times. This sample was taken from a study of blood T cell repertoires in COVID-19. Study in general: The United States, Italy and Spain were the sources of the acute and convalescent COVID-19 samples. Sample material is recorded as cDNA or gDNA derived from T cells, B-cell-depleted T cells, or PBMCs.

The CDR3 length is 13 residues. The germline V gene encodes CDR1 KGHSH and CDR2 LQKENI. V was trimmed by 5 bases and J by 2 bases, leaving 9 bases between them. The protocol was immunoSEQ multiplex PCR, while the TCRdb copy is restricted to in-frame clones and leaves out a portion. The data contain around 250,000 clones, around four fifths of them singletons. Material for sequencing was peripheral blood. This sequence originates from a man in his 60s who had recovered from COVID-19. The chain links TRBV18 to TRBJ1-1, with D possibly being TRBD1 (6 bases). Here the CDR3 reads CASSTGRNTEAFF. The CDR3 DNA reads as TGTGCCAGCTCAACAGGGAGAAACACTGAAGCTTTCTTT.